This TCR beta chain was sequenced during a study of response to subunit inactivated influenza vaccine. TCRdb processed the RT-PCR reads anew with MiXCR; each CDR3 protein has one entry. The sample includes 590,000 or so distinct CDR3 sequences, around 13% of them seen just once. This clonotype occurred a few times. Per the germline V gene, CDR1 is DFQATT and CDR2 is SNEGSKA (reference sequence). V was shortened by 5 bases and J by 8 bases, with 13 bases between the two germline ends. The CDR3 has 13 amino acids. Material: PBMCs from blood, obtained approximately 15 days before vaccination. This receptor was taken from a man between 50 and 59 years old who received an inactivated influenza vaccine. This chain links TRBV20-1 with TRBJ1-6; possibly TRBD1 for D (5 bases). The CDR3 reads CSAERGGDSPLHF. For the CDR3, the DNA is TGCAGTGCTGAGAGAGGAGGGGATTCACCCCTCCACTTT.